This T cell receptor beta chain was sequenced in a study of post-analysis software for immune sequencing data. Study conclusions and caveats: Roughly five TRBV segments appeared more often in patients than in controls, and TRBV5-6, TRBV5-1 and TRBV20-1 were among these.

As for this clonotype: Its antigen remains unknown.

With V trimmed by 7 bases and J by 6 bases, 3 bases remained unmatched. CDR3 size: 13 residues. Germline V CDR1 and CDR2: SQVTM, ANQGSEA. Built from TCR beta cDNA, the libraries had unique molecular identifiers in them. TCRdb re-called the PCR reads with MiXCR, one entry per CDR3 protein. The table records around 770,000 distinct CDR3 sequences, roughly 50% of them present only once. V gene TRBV29-1 combines with J gene TRBJ2-1; 13 nucleotides match TRBD2. Sequenced material: blood. The TCR sequence derives from a girl between 10 and 17 years old with multiple sclerosis. CDR3 nucleotides: TGCAGCGGCGGGACTAGCGGGACCAATGAGCAGTTCTTC. As protein: CSGGTSGTNEQFF.